The source of this TCR beta chain is a study of blood T cell repertoires in COVID-19. Clones were sequenced by immunoSEQ multiplex PCR, and TCRdb holds only the in-frame ones, with some missing. The sample records over 150,000 clones, roughly 85% being singletons. Sequenced material: peripheral blood. The TCR originated in an elderly woman with acute or convalescent COVID-19.

This CDR3 reads CASSDQGEDEQYF. CDR3 bases: TGTGCCAGCAGTGATCAGGGGGAAGACGAGCAGTACTTC. The genes are TRBV6-1 and TRBJ2-7; 7 nucleotides agree with TRBD1. With V trimmed by 3 bases and J by 5 bases, 4 bases remained unmatched. In germline, CDR1 is MNHNS, CDR2 SASEGT. CDR3 length: 13 amino acids.